Given below is one T cell receptor beta chain in context. Its antigen remains unknown. Cyclophosphamide on days +3 and +4 followed busulfan-fludarabine conditioning and a marrow graft. These data originate in a study of T cells after posttransplantation cyclophosphamide. Notes on the study in general: Skin or GI-infiltrating T cells shared few TRB sequences with blood. Recipient CMV seropositivity and CMV reactivation strongly tracked TRB clonality. Later post-transplant blood repertoires were often dominated by donor CD8+ memory clones.

V shed 0 bases and J shed 4 bases, with 12 bases lying between them. The V gene's germline CDR1 is PRHDT and CDR2 FYEKMQ (reference sequence). This CDR3 is built from 15 residues. Sequencing used immunoSEQ multiplex PCR; TCRdb keeps in-frame clones, though not all of them. The specimen has 5,500 to 8,500 clones, none found just once. This clonotype was obtained from a male patient aged 45-60 years who received an allogeneic stem cell transplant from an unrelated donor, was CMV-positive, and had acute GVHD only. Some of the T cells might come from the graft donor. The sample consisted of PBMCs, taken after allogeneic stem cell transplant with posttransplant cyclophosphamide. V is TRBV13 and J is TRBJ2-5, with D hard to call. The CDR3 DNA follows: TGTGCCAGCAGCTTAGGGGCAGGCCTCGGAGAGACCCAGTACTTC. Its translation is CASSLGAGLGETQYF.